Described below is a single TCR beta chain sequence and its context. What it binds is not known. These data originate in a study of cytomegalovirus exposure and HLA in healthy donors. Study-wide results and caveats: Most of the TCR beta V segments (in an earlier analysis) were productive either about 87% or about 30% of the time. Presence/absence analyses treated sequencing depth as roughly uniform across donors. Available immune exposure information was restricted to CMV serostatus only.

Germline loops: CDR1 ENHRY, CDR2 SYGVKD. Trimming stripped 4 bases from V and 8 bases from J, with 12 bases between. CDR3 length: 13 amino acids. This PCR relied on a set of 60 Vbeta primers and 13 Jbeta primers. TCRdb's table, derived via immunoSEQ multiplex PCR, lists solely in-frame clones and lacks some. The table has over 200,000 clones, 75% to 85% seen once; the top ten hold around 2.9%. The sequenced sample was PBMCs. This chain connects TRBV10-3 to TRBJ2-1; tentatively, D is TRBD2 (6 bases). The sequence derives from a woman aged 60-75 years in good health and CMV-seropositive. The CDR3 DNA follows: TGTGCCATCAGTGCGGGAGCCCCGGATGAGCAGTTCTTC. Translated, it gives CAISAGAPDEQFF.